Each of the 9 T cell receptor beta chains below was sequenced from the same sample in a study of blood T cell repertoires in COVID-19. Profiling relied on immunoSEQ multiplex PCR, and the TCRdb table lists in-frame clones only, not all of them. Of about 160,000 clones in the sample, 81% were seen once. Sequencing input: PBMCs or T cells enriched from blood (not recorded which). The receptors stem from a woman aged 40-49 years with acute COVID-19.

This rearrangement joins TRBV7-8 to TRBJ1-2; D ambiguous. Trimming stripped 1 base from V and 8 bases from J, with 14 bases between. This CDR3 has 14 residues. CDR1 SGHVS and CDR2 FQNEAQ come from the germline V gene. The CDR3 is CASSLGAGLGGYTF. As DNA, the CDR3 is TGTGCCAGCAGCTTAGGGGCGGGTTTGGGGGGCTACACCTTC.

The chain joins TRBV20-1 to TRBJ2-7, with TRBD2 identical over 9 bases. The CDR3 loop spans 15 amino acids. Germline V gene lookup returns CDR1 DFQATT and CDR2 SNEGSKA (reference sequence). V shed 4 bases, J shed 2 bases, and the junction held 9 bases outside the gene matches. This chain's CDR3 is CSANEPLAGPYEQYF. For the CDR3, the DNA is TGCAGTGCTAATGAACCCCTAGCGGGGCCCTACGAGCAGTACTTC.

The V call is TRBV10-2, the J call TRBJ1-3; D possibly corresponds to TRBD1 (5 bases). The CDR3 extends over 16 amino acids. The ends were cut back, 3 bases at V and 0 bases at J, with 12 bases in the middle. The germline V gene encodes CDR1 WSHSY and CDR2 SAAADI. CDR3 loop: CASSEMGGSSGNTIYF. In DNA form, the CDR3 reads TGCGCCAGCAGTGAAATGGGGGGTAGCTCTGGAAACACCATATATTTT.

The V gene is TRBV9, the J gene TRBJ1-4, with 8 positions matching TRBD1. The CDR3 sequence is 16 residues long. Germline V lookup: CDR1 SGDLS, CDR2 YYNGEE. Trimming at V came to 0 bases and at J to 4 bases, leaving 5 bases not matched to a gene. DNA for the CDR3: TGTGCCAGCAGCGTAGATTCACAGGGGGATAATGAAAAACTGTTTTTT. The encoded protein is CASSVDSQGDNEKLFF.

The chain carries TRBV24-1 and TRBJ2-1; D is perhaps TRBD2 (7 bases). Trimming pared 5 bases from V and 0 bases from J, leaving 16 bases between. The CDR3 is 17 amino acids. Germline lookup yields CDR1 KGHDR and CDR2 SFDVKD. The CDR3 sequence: CATSGEGRGSSYNEQFF. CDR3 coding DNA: TGTGCCACCAGTGGGGAGGGCAGGGGCAGCTCCTACAATGAGCAGTTCTTC.

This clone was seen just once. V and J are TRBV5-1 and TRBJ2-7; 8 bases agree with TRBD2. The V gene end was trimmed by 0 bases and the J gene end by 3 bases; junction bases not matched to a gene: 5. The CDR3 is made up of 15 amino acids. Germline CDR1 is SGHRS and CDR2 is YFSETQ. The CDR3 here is CASSLDGTSRYEQYV. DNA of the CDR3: TGCGCCAGCAGCTTGGACGGGACTAGTCGCTACGAGCAGTACGTC.

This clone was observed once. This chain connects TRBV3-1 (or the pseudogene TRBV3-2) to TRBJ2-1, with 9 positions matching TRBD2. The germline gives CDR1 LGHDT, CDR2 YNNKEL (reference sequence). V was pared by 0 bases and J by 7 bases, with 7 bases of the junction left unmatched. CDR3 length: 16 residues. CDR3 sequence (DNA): TGTGCCAGCAGCCAAGAAAGAGTAGCGGGAGTGAATGAGCAGTTCTTC. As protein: CASSQERVAGVNEQFF.

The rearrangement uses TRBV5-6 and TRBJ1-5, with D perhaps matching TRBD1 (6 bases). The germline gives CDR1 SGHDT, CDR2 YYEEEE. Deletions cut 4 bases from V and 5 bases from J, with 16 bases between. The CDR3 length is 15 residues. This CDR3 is CASSAQGFLYQPQHF. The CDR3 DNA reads TGTGCCAGCAGCGCCCAGGGGTTTCTCTATCAGCCCCAGCATTTT.

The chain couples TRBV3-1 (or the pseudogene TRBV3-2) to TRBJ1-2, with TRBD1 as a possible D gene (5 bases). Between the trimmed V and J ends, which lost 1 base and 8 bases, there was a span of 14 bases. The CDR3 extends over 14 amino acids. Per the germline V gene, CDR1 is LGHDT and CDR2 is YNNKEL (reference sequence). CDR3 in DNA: TGTGCCAGCAGCCAAGCGGTGGGGCGGGAAGGCTACACCTTC. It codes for CASSQAVGREGYTF.